The sequence of this T cell receptor (beta chain) was determined in a study of shared clonotypes between healthy human individuals. A remark on this clone: In the same sample, other DNA sequences code for this CDR3.

The CDR3 length is 14 residues. The germline CDR1 and CDR2 sequences are LNHDA and SQIVND (reference sequence). Trimming at V came to 6 bases and at J to 1 base, leaving 3 bases not matched to a gene. Assay: immunoSEQ multiplex PCR; the TCRdb copy retains only in-frame clones and omits some. The sample lists 2 million to 2.5 million clones, about 94% occurring once. The chain carries TRBV19 and TRBJ2-3; 8 bases align to TRBD2. The sequencing sample was made of naive CD4+ T cells sorted from blood. Specified subset: CD45RA+ positively selected. The receptor comes from a man aged 18 to 29 in good health. The CDR3 nucleotides are TGTGCCAGTAGATCTAGCGGGCGCACAGATACGCAGTATTTT. Its translation is CASRSSGRTDTQYF.